The 8 T cell receptor beta chains in this list originate from one sample, sequenced in a study of PD-L1 blockade in urothelial cancer. Sequencing used immunoSEQ multiplex PCR; TCRdb keeps in-frame clones, though not all of them. The repertoire holds over 50,000 clones, with around 84% as singletons. Material: PBMCs, obtained around atezolizumab (anti-PD-L1) treatment. The receptors come from a man aged 45-65 years with urothelial cancer.

The V and J genes are TRBV5-1 and TRBJ2-7; D might be TRBD1 (5 bases). The V end was cut by 0 bases, the J end by 3 bases, with 13 bases between. Germline V gene lookup returns CDR1 SGHRS and CDR2 YFSETQ. The CDR3 is made up of 15 amino acids. As DNA, the CDR3 is TGCGCCAGCAGCTTGGCCCAGGGTTTGGTCTACGAGCAGTACTTC. Its protein product is CASSLAQGLVYEQYF. The variable domain in full, completed from reference TRBV5-1 and TRBJ2-7, reads KAGVTQTPRYLIKTRGQQVTLSCSPISGHRSVSWYQQTPGQGLQFLFEYFSETQRNKGNFPGRFSGRQFSNSRSEMNVSTLELGDSALYLCASSLAQGLVYEQYFGPGTRLTVT.

The gene calls are TRBV2 and TRBJ2-3; 7 bases line up with TRBD2. The CDR3 has 14 amino acids. Per the germline V gene, CDR1 is SNHLY and CDR2 is FYNNEI. V lost 8 bases, J lost 5 bases, and 10 bases stayed unmatched. CDR3 DNA sequence: TGTGCCAGCGGCTTAGGGCGGGAGATAGATACGCAGTATTTT. Protein: CASGLGREIDTQYF.

This clone has only a few counts. The chain combines TRBV6-6 with TRBJ2-6; the match to TRBD1 covers 8 bases. The CDR3 is 16 residues long. Germline loops: CDR1 MNHNY, CDR2 SVGAGI (reference sequence). The junction had 5 bases not matched to a gene; V was cut back by 6 bases and J by 1 base. CDR3 loop: CASSPQGASGANVLTF. DNA for the CDR3: TGTGCCAGCAGCCCCCAGGGGGCGTCTGGGGCCAACGTCCTGACTTTC.

CDR3 coding DNA: TGTGCCAGCAGCTTACTGGCGGGAGGGTTGGATACGCAGTATTTT. This encodes CASSLLAGGLDTQYF. V is TRBV7-2 and J is TRBJ2-3; 9 positions match TRBD2. Germline V lookup: CDR1 SGHTA, CDR2 FQGNSA. Trimming took 2 bases from V and 6 from J; bases not matched to a gene: 6. The CDR3 extends over 15 amino acids.

The chain joins TRBV6-1 to TRBJ2-1, with D possibly matching TRBD2 (5 bases). Trimming took off 4 bases at V and 7 bases at J, with 14 bases between the two ends. This CDR3 spans 14 amino acids. The germline V gene has CDR1 MNHNS and CDR2 SASEGT. CDR3 nucleotide sequence: TGTGCCAGCAGTGTTGCCGGTACTAGGAATGAGCAGTTCTTC. Its translation is CASSVAGTRNEQFF.

The rearrangement links TRBV5-4 to TRBJ2-5; 11 bases line up with TRBD2. With 5 bases clipped from V and 4 bases from J, the junction kept 10 bases outside the gene matches. Germline lookup yields CDR1 SGHNT and CDR2 YYREEE (reference sequence). The CDR3 is 16 residues long. The CDR3 sequence: CASRTGTSGPLETQYF. The CDR3 nucleotides are TGTGCCAGCAGAACCGGGACTAGCGGCCCGTTAGAGACCCAGTACTTC.

This chain links TRBV6-1 with TRBJ2-3; perhaps TRBD2 as D (5 bases). The length of the CDR3 is 14 residues. V gave up 2 bases and J gave up 1 base, with 7 bases separating them. Germline V gives CDR1 MNHNS, CDR2 SASEGT. The CDR3 region is CASSESAGTDTQYF. CDR3 coding DNA: TGTGCCAGCAGTGAATCAGCGGGCACAGATACGCAGTATTTT.

The CDR3 sequence is CASTSGTGADEQFF. The DNA for the CDR3 is TGTGCCAGCACCTCCGGGACAGGGGCGGATGAGCAGTTCTTC. The V call is TRBV5-6, the J call TRBJ2-1; 10 positions match TRBD1. The J segment lost 8 bases and the V segment lost 6 bases, leaving 8 bases of the junction unmatched. Germline V gene lookup returns CDR1 SGHDT and CDR2 YYEEEE. CDR3 size: 14 residues.